Listed below are T cell receptor beta chains from one sample, sequenced in a study of T cell responses to AZD1222 COVID-19 vaccine. Repertoires were generated with immunoSEQ multiplex PCR, while TCRdb's copy carries only in-frame clones and drops some. This sample carries 120,000 or so clones, approximately 87% of them seen once, and the ten largest clones take about 9.4%. This specimen was peripheral blood, taken on day 0 of AZD1222 vaccination. The receptors derive from an adult in good health. CDR3s include the opening cysteine and the closing phenylalanine or tryptophan.

TRBV2	TRBJ2-3	CASRGLAGGPDGDTQYF
TRBV5-1	TRBJ2-1	CASNPLNREAVNEQFF
TRBV12-3/TRBV12-4	TRBJ1-5	CASSFGYNQPQHF
TRBV7-6	TRBJ1-1	CASSWGQGHAEAFF
TRBV7-9	TRBJ2-7	CASSLAGAGAGEQYF
TRBV12-3/TRBV12-4	TRBJ1-2	CASTHQGGYGYTF
TRBV7-3	TRBJ2-1	CASSFAGGKANEQFF
TRBV6-5	TRBJ2-7	CASRHRGSYEQYF
TRBV7-3	TRBJ1-1	CASSLDRGQAFF
TRBV7-2	TRBJ2-7	CASSPLWRLSSYEQYF
TRBV5-4	TRBJ2-1	CASTRGGGEYNEQFF
TRBV5-1	TRBJ2-7	CASSFTGTVVEQYF
TRBV28	TRBJ1-5	CASSLGGTVGNQPQHF
TRBV11-2	TRBJ1-1	CASSLEPAGAGDTEAFF
TRBV11-2	TRBJ1-1	CASSRLGTEAFF
TRBV27	TRBJ1-1	CASNTRQGWAFF
TRBV2	TRBJ1-4	CASSEEAPRVGEKLFF
TRBV12-5	TRBJ1-1	CASGSGQGMNTEAFF
TRBV19	TRBJ1-5	CASSIRGTGNSNQPQHF
TRBV18	TRBJ1-4	CASSPPRGATNEKLFF
TRBV27	TRBJ1-1	CASSTSGVVNTEAFF
TRBV30	TRBJ2-7	CAWSDQGNSGQYF
TRBV5-1	TRBJ2-7	CASSLGLAEPGEQYF
TRBV6-2/TRBV6-3	TRBJ2-2	CASSYPSTGAPNTGELFF
TRBV28	TRBJ1-2	CASSGRYGYTF
TRBV7-8	TRBJ1-5	CASSLEGQPQHF
TRBV7-9	TRBJ2-7	CASSSNRREQYF
TRBV5-1	TRBJ2-2	CASSPGDRYAGELFF
TRBV2	TRBJ1-3	CASRPGQGVRSGNTIYF
TRBV7-2	TRBJ2-1	CASSFGGSIPEQFF
TRBV19	TRBJ2-1	CASSYLAATPGYNEQFF
TRBV19	TRBJ1-6	CASGPRTGLYNSPLHF
TRBV14	TRBJ1-6	CASSKGFTRLDLHF
TRBV14	TRBJ2-1	CASSIGGAGDEQFF
TRBV28	TRBJ2-7	CASSLFESEQYF
TRBV5-4	TRBJ2-3	CASSFRVGWTDTQYF
TRBV6-6	TRBJ1-5	CASSYYPKDQPQHF
TRBV20-1	TRBJ2-1	CSARAYAEQFF
TRBV21-1	TRBJ2-7	CASSKVGSSYEQYF
TRBV10-1	TRBJ2-1	CASSGTGRYNEQFF
TRBV5-8	TRBJ2-7	CASSNPGPSYEQYF
TRBV5-1	TRBJ2-3	CASSELAGGDTQYF
TRBV5-1	TRBJ2-1	CASSLARGLPSGEQFF
TRBV7-2	TRBJ1-3	CASSLATGNTIYF
TRBV6-5	TRBJ2-3	CASSYSTGVTDTQYF
TRBV4-1	TRBJ2-1	CASSQDPAGGREQFF
TRBV18	TRBJ1-6	CASSPAGQTLEPLHF
TRBV24-1	TRBJ2-3	CATSIPGLQKGGDTQYF